These 32 T cell receptor beta chains were sequenced from one sample in a study of blood T cell repertoires in COVID-19. Profiling relied on immunoSEQ multiplex PCR, and the TCRdb table lists in-frame clones only, not all of them. The sample lists 200,000 to 250,000 clones, roughly nine tenths occurring once. The sequenced material came from peripheral blood. The source of these receptors is a man aged 55-75 years who had recovered from COVID-19.

V gene TRBV14 combines with J gene TRBJ1-1; D is unresolved. V lost 4 bases and J 0 bases, leaving 12 bases between the germline ends. Germline-derived CDR1 and CDR2 are SGHDN and FVKESK. This CDR3 is 15 amino acids long. Written as DNA, the CDR3 is TGTGCCAGCAGCCGCTATACGGCGGTGAACACTGAAGCTTTCTTT. Translation gives CASSRYTAVNTEAFF.

The table lists this clone with a few counts. The chain carries TRBV7-2 and TRBJ2-7; 7 bases map to TRBD2. The germline gives CDR1 SGHTA, CDR2 FQGNSA. This CDR3 is 15 amino acids long. V was clipped by 5 bases and J by 6 bases; unmatched bases: 13. The CDR3 DNA reads as TGTGCCAGCAGCGGACGACTAGCTGGACCCGCCGAGCAGTACTTC. It encodes CASSGRLAGPAEQYF. Filled out from reference TRBV7-2 and TRBJ2-7, the complete variable domain reads GAGVSQSPSNKVTEKGKDVELRCDPISGHTALYWYRQSLGQGLEFLIYFQGNSAPDKSGLPSDRFSAERTGGSVSTLTIQRTQQEDSAVYLCASSGRLAGPAEQYFGPGTRLTVT.

This chain joins TRBV19 and TRBJ2-2; a weak D match, TRBD2 (6 bases). The CDR3 contains 18 residues. V was clipped by 4 bases and J by 3 bases, with 21 bases between them. Germline V gene data show CDR1 as LNHDA and CDR2 as SQIVND (reference sequence). The CDR3 nucleotides read TGTGCCAGTAGTAGGGTGAGGAGGGCTAGGGTTTACACCGGGGAGCTGTTTTTT. Translated: CASSRVRRARVYTGELFF.

J is TRBJ2-3 and V is TRBV5-1; 8 bases agree with TRBD1. From germline, CDR1 is SGHRS and CDR2 YFSETQ. Trimming cost V 2 bases and J 0 bases; bases outside gene matches: 5. CDR3 size: 16 residues. The CDR3 loop reads CASSLGTGSSTDTQYF. The CDR3, as DNA: TGCGCCAGCAGCTTAGGGACAGGCTCTAGCACAGATACGCAGTATTTT.

The CDR3 DNA reads TGTGCCAGCAGCCCCCGGACTAGCGGGGCCTACATTGGGACCCAGTACTTC. Protein sequence: CASSPRTSGAYIGTQYF. The chain recombines TRBV5-6 with TRBJ2-5; 12 nucleotides align to TRBD2. In germline, CDR1 is SGHDT, CDR2 YYEEEE. The CDR3 sequence is 17 residues long. With V trimmed by 4 bases and J by 7 bases, 14 bases remained unmatched.

The chain has TRBV11-2 and TRBJ1-1; D is possibly TRBD1 (5 bases). Trimming shortened V by 4 bases and J by 4 bases, and 10 bases separated the two germline ends. CDR1 is SGHAT and CDR2 is FQNNGV in the germline V gene. The CDR3 covers 13 residues. CDR3 protein: CASSYRGGTEAFF. DNA of the CDR3: TGTGCCAGCAGCTATCGGGGGGGCACTGAAGCTTTCTTT.

The chain links TRBV18 to TRBJ1-1; 9 positions match TRBD1. The CDR3 sequence is 15 residues long. Trimming took 6 bases from V and 6 from J; bases not matched to a gene: 11. Germline CDR1 KGHSH, CDR2 LQKENI. In DNA, the CDR3 is TGTGCCAGCTCCCCGGGACAGGGCCCCGAGTCTGAAGCTTTCTTT. Its protein product is CASSPGQGPESEAFF.

Written as DNA, the CDR3 is TGTGCCAGCAGCTTAACGGCAGGGGGCATGGACAATGAGCAGTTCTTC. Amino acid sequence: CASSLTAGGMDNEQFF. The chain is built from TRBV7-3 and TRBJ2-1; 8 bases are a match to TRBD1. Germline trimming cut 0 bases from V and 5 bases from J; bases unmatched to any gene: 6. Germline V CDR1 and CDR2: SGHTA, FQGTGA. The CDR3 covers 16 residues.

J is TRBJ2-5 and V is TRBV30, with 7 bases fitting TRBD2. Unmatched junction bases numbered 17, after V lost 3 bases and J lost 7 bases. Germline V gives CDR1 GTSNPN, CDR2 SVGIG (reference sequence). The CDR3 is 16 amino acids. CDR3: CAWSELSGWGRGTQYF. The CDR3 nucleotides are TGTGCCTGGAGCGAACTTAGCGGGTGGGGAAGGGGGACCCAGTACTTC.

The chain is built from TRBV9 and TRBJ2-3, with D maybe TRBD2 (7 bases). With 3 bases removed from V and 5 bases from J, the gap between germline ends came to 16 bases. The CDR3 contains 15 residues. Germline-derived CDR1 and CDR2 are SGDLS and YYNGEE. CDR3 in amino acids: CASSDRGGAQDTQYF. CDR3 bases: TGTGCCAGCAGCGACAGAGGGGGGGCACAAGATACGCAGTATTTT.

The chain carries TRBV7-2 and TRBJ1-2; D may be TRBD1 (5 bases). The germline V and J ends were trimmed by 1 base and 4 bases, with 13 bases remaining between them. CDR1 is SGHTA and CDR2 is FQGNSA in the germline V gene. The CDR3 spans 15 residues. The CDR3: CASSLGGGAGYGYTF. The DNA for the CDR3 is TGTGCCAGCAGCTTAGGGGGTGGGGCAGGCTATGGCTACACCTTC.

The V and J genes are TRBV27 and TRBJ1-5; D unresolved. Germline V CDR1 and CDR2: MNHEY, SMNVEV (reference sequence). The CDR3 is 15 residues long. V gave up 2 bases and J gave up 0 bases, with 8 bases separating them. The CDR3: CASSLNGYSNQPQHF. The CDR3 bases are TGTGCCAGCAGTTTAAACGGGTATAGCAATCAGCCCCAGCATTTT.

The chain joins TRBV25-1 to TRBJ2-5; 9 nucleotides line up with TRBD1. The trim removed 0 bases at V and 5 bases at J, leaving 1 base unmatched. Germline CDR1 is MGHDK and CDR2 is SYGVNS. This CDR3 spans 14 amino acids. CDR3 coding DNA: TGTGCCAGCAGTGAATATGGGACAGGGGAGACCCAGTACTTC. Protein: CASSEYGTGETQYF.

This clone has a single count. V gene TRBV19 combines with J gene TRBJ1-1; D is possibly TRBD1 (5 bases). The CDR3 has 13 residues. Germline loops: CDR1 LNHDA, CDR2 SQIVND (reference sequence). V was shortened by 1 base and J by 11 bases, with 14 bases between the two germline ends. The CDR3 DNA reads TGTGCCAGTAGTATAGGCCCAGGGTGGGTGGCTTTCTTT. Amino acid sequence: CASSIGPGWVAFF.

The V gene is TRBV5-1, the J gene TRBJ2-7, with D tentatively TRBD1 (6 bases). CDR1 is SGHRS, CDR2 YFSETQ, per germline. V lost 2 bases and J 4 bases, leaving 16 bases between the germline ends. The CDR3 length is 15 residues. CDR3 sequence (DNA): TGCGCCAGCAGCTTTACAGGGTTGATCACGTACGAGCAGTACTTC. Encoded protein: CASSFTGLITYEQYF.

This chain uses TRBV5-4 with TRBJ1-2; D ambiguous. Trimming removed 3 bases at V and 1 base at J, with 4 bases between. This CDR3 is built from 12 residues. The germline V gene has CDR1 SGHNT and CDR2 YYREEE (reference sequence). For the CDR3, the DNA is TGTGCCAGCAGCTCTTTTAACTATGGCTACACCTTC. Residues: CASSSFNYGYTF.

J is TRBJ1-3 and V is TRBV11-3, with no clear D. V was cut by 7 bases and J by 0 bases, with 13 bases left in between. The germline CDR1 and CDR2 sequences are SGHNT and YENEEA. The CDR3 loop spans 15 amino acids. CDR3 loop: CASIWAKSSGNTIYF. The CDR3, as DNA: TGTGCCAGCATATGGGCAAAGAGCTCTGGAAACACCATATATTTT.

V usage is TRBV7-3 and J usage is TRBJ2-7, with 7 bases matching TRBD1. V lost 3 bases, J lost 4 bases, and 3 bases stayed unmatched. The CDR3 runs to 13 residues. Germline assignment: CDR1 SGHTA and CDR2 FQGTGA. The CDR3 sequence is CASSFDRDYEQYF. The DNA of the CDR3 is TGTGCCAGCAGCTTTGACAGGGATTACGAGCAGTACTTC.

This chain connects TRBV2 to TRBJ2-1, with 10 bases aligning to TRBD2. This CDR3 comprises 14 residues. Germline-derived CDR1 and CDR2 are SNHLY and FYNNEI. Trimming took 7 bases from V and 8 from J; bases not matched to a gene: 8. Here the CDR3 DNA reads TGTGCCAGCAAGATACTAGCGGGGCCCCATGAGCAGTTCTTC. Its protein product is CASKILAGPHEQFF.

This clone has a count of ten or more. In DNA, the CDR3 is TGTGCCAGCTCGGGACAGGGGGGCTATGGCTACACCTTC. It yields the protein CASSGQGGYGYTF. The chain uses TRBV6-5 and TRBJ1-2, with 11 bases fitting TRBD1. V was pared by 8 bases and J by 4 bases, with 3 bases of the junction left unmatched. This CDR3 spans 13 amino acids. Germline lookup yields CDR1 MNHEY and CDR2 SVGAGI.

The chain carries TRBV4-1 and TRBJ1-2; D is ambiguous. Trimming left V 1 base short and J 4 bases short, with 10 bases between. The CDR3 spans 14 residues. The germline gives CDR1 MGHRA, CDR2 YSYEKL. As DNA, the CDR3 is TGCGCCAGCAGCCAAGGATCTAGAACCTATGGCTACACCTTC. Translated: CASSQGSRTYGYTF.

The chain uses TRBV7-8 and TRBJ1-1; TRBD1 matches at 9 bases. The V and J ends lost 5 bases and 0 bases, in that order; junction bases with no gene match: 4. The CDR3 is 15 residues long. Germline assignment: CDR1 SGHVS and CDR2 FQNEAQ. The chain's CDR3 is CASSRGQGLNTEAFF. The CDR3 bases are TGTGCCAGCAGCAGAGGACAGGGGCTGAACACTGAAGCTTTCTTT.

V and J are TRBV30 and TRBJ1-5; D gene uncertain. V lost 5 bases and J lost 3, with 14 bases in between. This CDR3 has 14 amino acids. CDR1 and CDR2 (germline): GTSNPN, SVGIG (reference sequence). CDR3 loop: CAWSGGQLNQPQHF. The CDR3, as DNA: TGTGCCTGGTCGGGTGGTCAACTCAATCAGCCCCAGCATTTT.

This clone was observed a single time. This rearrangement joins TRBV4-1 to TRBJ2-2; 11 positions match TRBD2. The CDR3 has 19 amino acids. V dropped 4 bases and J dropped 5; count of bases not matched to a gene: 15. CDR1 is MGHRA and CDR2 is YSYEKL in the germline V gene. The CDR3 loop reads CASSPRWSSGGAETGELFF. CDR3 sequence (DNA): TGCGCCAGCAGCCCAAGATGGAGTAGCGGGGGGGCCGAGACCGGGGAGCTGTTTTTT.

This clone was recorded only once. The gene calls are TRBV7-2 and TRBJ2-5, with 7 bases identical to TRBD1. This CDR3 spans 14 amino acids. Trimming took 5 bases from V and 5 from J; bases not matched to a gene: 8. CDR1 is SGHTA, CDR2 FQGNSA, per germline. The CDR3 region is CASSARQGLETQYF. The CDR3 region has the DNA TGTGCCAGCAGCGCCAGACAGGGCCTGGAGACCCAGTACTTC.

This clone was found once. The chain joins TRBV18 to TRBJ1-4, with a possible D match to TRBD1 (6 bases). CDR3 length: 16 residues. Germline V gene sequence: CDR1 KGHSH, CDR2 LQKENI. The V end lost 6 bases, the J end lost 0 bases, and 14 bases lay between the germline ends. CDR3 nucleotides: TGTGCCAGCTCTTTCACACAGGGTGCAACTAATGAAAAACTGTTTTTT. Translated, it gives CASSFTQGATNEKLFF.

The table lists this clone with a count of one. The chain employs TRBV29-1 and TRBJ2-3, with D unclear. With 0 bases removed from V and 9 bases from J, the gap between germline ends came to 4 bases. Per the germline V gene, CDR1 is SQVTM and CDR2 is ANQGSEA. The CDR3 is made up of 10 amino acids. In nucleotides, the CDR3 is TGCAGCGTTGAAGACGAGACGCAGTATTTT. Amino acids: CSVEDETQYF.

J is TRBJ1-2 and V is TRBV11-2; 7 nucleotides match TRBD1. From germline, CDR1 is SGHAT and CDR2 FQNNGV. This CDR3 contains 13 residues. V lost 5 bases to trimming and J lost 5 bases; unmatched junction nucleotides: 5. The CDR3 here is CASSRDRNYGYTF. CDR3 in DNA: TGTGCCAGCAGCCGGGACAGAAATTATGGCTACACCTTC.

The CDR3 DNA is TGTGCCAGCAGTCTAGGACAGGGCGTGAACACTGAAGCTTTCTTT. Its translation: CASSLGQGVNTEAFF. V is TRBV27 and J is TRBJ1-1; TRBD1 matches 8 bases. This CDR3 has 15 amino acids. The germline CDR1 and CDR2 sequences are MNHEY and SMNVEV (reference sequence). Trimming removed 5 bases from V and 0 bases from J; junction bases left unmatched: 5.

The chain links TRBV7-6 to TRBJ1-6; 7 bases fit TRBD1. The CDR3 consists of 15 residues. Germline CDR1 and CDR2: SGHVS and FNYEAQ. V lost 5 bases and J lost 10; bases outside the gene matches: 11. CDR3 protein: CASSRSGTEKSPLHF. In nucleotides, the CDR3 is TGTGCCAGCAGCAGATCCGGGACAGAGAAATCACCCCTCCACTTT.

The chain joins TRBV6-6 to TRBJ1-4; 12 nucleotides align to TRBD1. CDR3 size: 15 residues. Per the germline V gene, CDR1 is MNHNY and CDR2 is SVGAGI (reference sequence). J gave up 7 bases and V 6 bases, and 6 bases lay outside the gene matches. This CDR3 reads CASSLGTGGGEKLFF. The CDR3, as DNA: TGTGCCAGCAGCCTGGGGACAGGGGGCGGTGAAAAACTGTTTTTT.

This rearrangement joins TRBV3-1 (or the pseudogene TRBV3-2) to TRBJ1-2; no clear D gene. CDR3 length equals 13 residues. Germline V gene sequence: CDR1 LGHDT, CDR2 YNNKEL (reference sequence). Trimming removed 4 bases from V and 2 bases from J, with 8 bases in between. The CDR3, as DNA: TGTGCCAGCAGCCGGGCACCGAACTATGGCTACACCTTC. It is translated as CASSRAPNYGYTF.